These 17 T cell receptor beta chains originate from one sample sequenced in a study of Graves' ophthalmopathy and Graves' hyperthyroidism. RNA transcripts served as template for amplifying TCR beta CDR3 sequences. Scientists carried out first-round RT-PCR using HTBI primers and then a second-round multiplex PCR. Each CDR3 protein is one row after TCRdb ran MiXCR on the multiplex PCR reads. The data hold over a million distinct CDR3 sequences, with about 38% observed a single time. The sample consisted of peripheral blood or thyroid tissue (not recorded which). These receptors originate from an adult man with Graves' hyperthyroidism.

Comment on this clonotype: A read error may be the cause here, since a much bigger clone is one base away. This CDR3 is CASSNTGSGANVLTF. CDR3 in DNA: TGTGCCAGTAGTAACACAGGGTCTGGGGCCAACGTCCTGACTTTC. The chain has TRBV19 and TRBJ2-6; perhaps TRBD1 as D (6 bases). Trimming took 4 bases from V and 1 from J, leaving 8 bases between them. The CDR3 totals 15 residues. Looked up from germline, CDR1 is LNHDA and CDR2 is SQIVND (reference sequence).

This clonotype was detected a few times. At one end the junction does not follow the germline gene, possibly because of a read error. The gene calls are TRBV10-2 and TRBJ1-2; unclear D gene. The CDR3 has 19 amino acids. Germline loops: CDR1 WSHSY, CDR2 SAAADI. CDR3 coding DNA: TGTGCCAGCAGTCGCCGTGAGTCCCAAAAAGTCCCCATAAACTATGGCTACACCTTC. Its protein is CASSRRESQKVPINYGYTF.

With respect to this clonotype: The final CDR3 position lacks the conserved phenylalanine or tryptophan, pointing to a likely read error. It is unclear where the CDR3 begins or ends on the DNA, so no DNA is shown, and the CDR3 is as TCRdb lists it. The chain is built from TRBV10-3 and TRBJ1-4; the table names TRBD1, a call not compared with the DNA. CDR1 ENHRY and CDR2 SYGVKD come from the germline V gene. The CDR3 has 13 amino acids, counting both end residues. This chain's CDR3 is CAISESEDGQGIY.

This clonotype was counted many times. The chain carries TRBV9 and TRBJ2-2; D gene uncertain. V was pared by 0 bases and J by 1 base, with 7 bases between. Per germline, CDR1 SGDLS and CDR2 YYNGEE. The length of the CDR3 is 15 residues. CDR3 protein: CASSVDDGNTGELFF. The DNA of the CDR3 is TGTGCCAGCAGCGTAGACGACGGGAACACCGGGGAGCTGTTTTTT.

Remarks on this clonotype: Germline and junction disagree at one end, which may indicate a read error. The rearrangement joins TRBV29-1 to TRBJ1-5; unclear D gene. This CDR3 is 13 amino acids long. In germline, CDR1 is SQVTM, CDR2 ANQGSEA. Written as DNA, the CDR3 is TGCAGCTTTGATGGTGATCCGAATCAGCCCCAGCATTTT. It codes for CSFDGDPNQPQHF.

In its sample, this clonotype was seen many times. V and J are TRBV7-8 and TRBJ2-7; D may correspond to TRBD1 or TRBD2 (5 bases each). CDR1 and CDR2 from the germline V gene are SGHVS and FQNEAQ. The CDR3 covers 15 residues. V was shortened by 3 bases and J by 0 bases, with 12 bases between the two germline ends. The DNA of the CDR3 is TGTGCCAGCAGCTTTGGGGACGGGTTCTCCTACGAGCAGTACTTC. Residues: CASSFGDGFSYEQYF.

This clonotype was detected only once. Sequence at one end of the junction differs from germline and may be a read error. J is TRBJ2-5 and V is TRBV11-2; D might be TRBD1 or TRBD2, each matching 5 bases. CDR3 size: 13 residues. CDR1 SGHAT and CDR2 FQNNGV come from the germline V gene. CDR3 nucleotide sequence: TGCAGCGTGTTGGGGGTGGGGGAAGAGACCCAGTACTTC. Protein sequence: CSVLGVGEETQYF.

The genes are TRBV7-2 and TRBJ1-6; the D is unclear. The CDR3 contains 15 residues. V gave up 0 bases and J gave up 9 bases, with 12 bases separating them. Germline V lookup: CDR1 SGHTA, CDR2 FQGNSA. CDR3 residues: CASSLAAGPLSPLHF. CDR3 DNA: TGTGCCAGCAGCTTAGCTGCCGGCCCCCTTTCACCCCTCCACTTT.

This clonotype was counted at least ten times. The chain links TRBV7-9 to TRBJ1-1; D is possibly TRBD1 (5 bases). CDR1 and CDR2 (germline): SEHNR, FQNEAQ (reference sequence). The V gene lost 5 bases and the J gene lost 6 bases, with 19 bases spanning the gap. The CDR3 extends over 15 amino acids. For the CDR3, the DNA is TGTGCCAGCAGCCCAGGACGGGGGTGGTTCGCTGAAGCTTTCTTT. Amino acids: CASSPGRGWFAEAFF.

The chain is built from TRBV6-5 and TRBJ2-7, with 9 bases identical to TRBD1. CDR1 MNHEY and CDR2 SVGAGI come from the germline V gene. Trimming removed 2 bases from V and 5 bases from J; junction bases left unmatched: 4. The CDR3 is made up of 14 amino acids. Here the CDR3 DNA reads TGTGCCAGCAGTTACGGGACAGGGAAAAACGAGCAGTACTTC. It yields the protein CASSYGTGKNEQYF.

This rearrangement joins TRBV10-3 to TRBJ1-2, with D uncertain. Trimming pared 7 bases from V and 7 bases from J, leaving 16 bases between. Per the germline V gene, CDR1 is ENHRY and CDR2 is SYGVKD. This CDR3 is built from 13 residues. This CDR3 reads CAITRFGVAGYTF. The CDR3 DNA reads as TGTGCCATCACCCGGTTCGGGGTGGCTGGCTACACCTTC.

This clonotype was detected only a few times. This chain joins TRBV6-1 and TRBJ2-7; 10 bases map to TRBD2. The germline V gene encodes CDR1 MNHNS and CDR2 SASEGT. V gave up 5 bases and J gave up 2 bases; unmatched junction bases: 6. There are 15 residues in the CDR3. The CDR3 DNA reads as TGTGCCAGCAGTTACTGGACTAGCGGCACCTACGAGCAGTACTTC. It yields the protein CASSYWTSGTYEQYF.

Worth noting for this clonotype: One end of the junction fails to match germline, which may point to a read error. This rearrangement joins TRBV27 to TRBJ1-3; D is undetermined. The CDR3 is made up of 14 amino acids. In germline, CDR1 is MNHEY, CDR2 SMNVEV (reference sequence). The CDR3 reads CASSSLSSGSTIYF. Here the CDR3 DNA reads TGTGCCAGCAGTTCGCTCAGCTCTGGAAGCACCATATATTTT.

This clonotype turned up a few times. The chain is built from TRBV12-3 or TRBV12-4 and TRBJ1-6, with TRBD1 matching 9 bases. V was clipped by 6 bases and J by 6 bases; unmatched bases: 6. The CDR3 extends over 15 amino acids. The CDR3 is CASSTGQGFNSPLHF. The DNA for the CDR3 is TGTGCCAGCAGCACTGGACAGGGGTTTAATTCACCCCTCCACTTT.

Regarding this clonotype: A read error is likely, as this CDR3 ends without the conserved phenylalanine or tryptophan. The chain is built from TRBV29-1 and TRBJ2-7, with 7 bases that match TRBD1. The CDR3 runs to 13 residues. Per the germline V gene, CDR1 is SQVTM and CDR2 is ANQGSEA. The CDR3, as DNA: TGCAGCGTTGTAAGACAGGGATTCTACAAGCAGTACCTC. It codes for CSVVRQGFYKQYL.

A few counts support this clonotype. The J gene is TRBJ1-2, the V gene TRBV15, with a possible D match to TRBD1 (5 bases). The CDR3 contains 13 residues. V was pared by 0 bases and J by 7 bases, with 9 bases between. Germline V gene lookup returns CDR1 LNHNV and CDR2 YYDKDF (reference sequence). Written as DNA, the CDR3 is TGTGCCACCAGCAGAGAGGGGGGAGGTGGCTACACCTTC. Translating gives CATSREGGGGYTF.

Worth noting for this clonotype: One base away lies a much larger clone, so this may be a sequencing read error. This chain joins TRBV2 and TRBJ1-5, with TRBD1 matching 7 bases. In germline, CDR1 is SNHLY, CDR2 FYNNEI. The V and J ends lost 8 bases and 6 bases, in that order; junction bases with no gene match: 7. This CDR3 has 13 residues. The CDR3 sequence is CASGDSDFQPQHF. The DNA of the CDR3 is TGTGCCAGCGGGGACAGTGATTTTCAGCCCCAGCATTTT.